This T cell receptor beta chain derives from a study of long-term antiretroviral therapy in people with HIV. Study-wide results and caveats: Dominant in the repertoire at all time points were clones expanded before ART. HIV repertoires showed narrower CDR3 length ranges than controls.

Participants who had HIV were, without exception, treated in the United States. About this clone: Its target is not known.

Sequencing relied on immunoSEQ assay v3.0, run at survey level. Assay: immunoSEQ multiplex PCR; the TCRdb copy retains only in-frame clones and omits some. This sample has about 30,000 clones, with nearly 95% found just once. Sequencing used unsorted PBMCs, obtained approximately 6.3 years after starting antiretroviral therapy. The sequence was collected from a man aged 25-45 years with HIV.

CDR3 coding DNA: TGTGCCAGTACCGGCAGGGTATCAGATACGCAGTATTTT. Translating gives CASTGRVSDTQYF. The V gene is TRBV19, the J gene TRBJ2-3; possibly TRBD1 for D (5 bases). V gave up 7 bases and J gave up 4 bases, with 12 bases separating them. This CDR3 has 13 amino acids. Germline V lookup: CDR1 LNHDA, CDR2 SQIVND (reference sequence). The whole variable domain, remainder taken from reference TRBV19 and TRBJ2-3, is DGGITQSPKYLFRKEGQNVTLSCEQNLNHDAMYWYRQDPGQGLRLIYYSQIVNDFQKGDIAEGYSVSREKKESFPLTVTSAQKNPTAFYLCASTGRVSDTQYFGPGTRLTVL.